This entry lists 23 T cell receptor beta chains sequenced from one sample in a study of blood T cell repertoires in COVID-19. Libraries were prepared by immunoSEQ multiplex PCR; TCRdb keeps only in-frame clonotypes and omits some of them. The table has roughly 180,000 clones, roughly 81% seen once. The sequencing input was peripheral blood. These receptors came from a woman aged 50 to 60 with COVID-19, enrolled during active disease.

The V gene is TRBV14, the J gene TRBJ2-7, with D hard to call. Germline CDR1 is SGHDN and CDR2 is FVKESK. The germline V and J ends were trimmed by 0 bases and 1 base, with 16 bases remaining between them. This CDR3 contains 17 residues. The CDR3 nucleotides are TGTGCCAGCAGCCAAGAAAGATCCGGGTTCTGGTCCTACGAGCAGTACTTC. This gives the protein CASSQERSGFWSYEQYF.

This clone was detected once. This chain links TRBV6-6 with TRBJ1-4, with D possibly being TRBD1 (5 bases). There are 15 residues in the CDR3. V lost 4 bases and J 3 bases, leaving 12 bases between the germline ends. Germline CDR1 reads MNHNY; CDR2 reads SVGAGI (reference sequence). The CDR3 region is CASSFFRVANEKLFF. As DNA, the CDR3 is TGTGCCAGCAGTTTCTTCAGGGTGGCTAATGAAAAACTGTTTTTT.

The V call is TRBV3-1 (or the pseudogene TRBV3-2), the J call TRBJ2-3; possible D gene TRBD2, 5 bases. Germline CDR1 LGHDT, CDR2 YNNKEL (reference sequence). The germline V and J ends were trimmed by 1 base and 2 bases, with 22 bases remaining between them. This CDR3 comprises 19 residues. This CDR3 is CASSQGSSLVPPATDTQYF. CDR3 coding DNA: TGTGCCAGCAGCCAAGGATCTAGCCTGGTCCCCCCTGCCACAGATACGCAGTATTTT.

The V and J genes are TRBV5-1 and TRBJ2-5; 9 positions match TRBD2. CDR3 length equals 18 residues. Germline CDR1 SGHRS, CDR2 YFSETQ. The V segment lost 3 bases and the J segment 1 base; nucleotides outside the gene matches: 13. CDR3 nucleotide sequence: TGCGCCAGCAGCTCGGGCGCGGGGGGGCCTGGCTTCCAAGAGACCCAGTACTTC. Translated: CASSSGAGGPGFQETQYF.

As DNA, the CDR3 is TGCGCCAGCAGCCAAGACAGGGGATTTAATGAAGCTTTCTTT. Its translation is CASSQDRGFNEAFF. V usage is TRBV4-1 and J usage is TRBJ1-1, with a weak D call TRBD1 (6 bases). Trimming cost V 0 bases and J 7 bases, with 12 bases left between them. Per the germline V gene, CDR1 is MGHRA and CDR2 is YSYEKL. CDR3 length: 14 amino acids.

CDR3 protein: CASSGQANYGYTF. The DNA of the CDR3 is TGTGCCAGCAGCGGACAGGCCAACTATGGCTACACCTTC. This rearrangement joins TRBV27 to TRBJ1-2; 7 bases are a match to TRBD1. The CDR3 extends over 13 amino acids. With 6 bases clipped from V and 2 bases from J, the junction kept 3 bases outside the gene matches. Looked up from germline, CDR1 is MNHEY and CDR2 is SMNVEV (reference sequence).

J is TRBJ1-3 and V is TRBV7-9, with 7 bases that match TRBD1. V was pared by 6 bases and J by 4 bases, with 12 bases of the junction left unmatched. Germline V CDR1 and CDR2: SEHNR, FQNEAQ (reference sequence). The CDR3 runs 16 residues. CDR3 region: CASSSGGQTGGNTIYF. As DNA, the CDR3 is TGTGCCAGCAGTTCCGGGGGACAGACAGGGGGAAACACCATATATTTT.

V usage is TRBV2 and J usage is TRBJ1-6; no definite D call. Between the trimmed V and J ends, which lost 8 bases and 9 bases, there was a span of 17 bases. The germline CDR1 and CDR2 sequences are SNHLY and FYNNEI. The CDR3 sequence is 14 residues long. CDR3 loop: CASQDGLRGSPLHF. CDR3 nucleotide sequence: TGTGCCAGCCAAGACGGACTGCGGGGTTCACCCCTCCACTTT.

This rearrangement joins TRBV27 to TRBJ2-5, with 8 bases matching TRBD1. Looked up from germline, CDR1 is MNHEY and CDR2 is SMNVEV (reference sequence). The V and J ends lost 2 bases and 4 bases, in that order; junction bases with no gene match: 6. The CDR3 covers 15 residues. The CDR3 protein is CASSLMQGAAETQYF. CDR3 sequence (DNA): TGTGCCAGCAGTTTAATGCAGGGGGCCGCAGAGACCCAGTACTTC.

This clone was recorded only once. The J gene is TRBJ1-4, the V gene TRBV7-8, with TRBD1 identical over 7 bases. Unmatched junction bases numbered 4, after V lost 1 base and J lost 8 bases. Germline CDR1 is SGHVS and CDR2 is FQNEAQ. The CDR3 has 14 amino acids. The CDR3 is CASSLGQGGEKLFF. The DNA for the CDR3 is TGTGCCAGCAGCTTAGGACAGGGAGGAGAAAAACTGTTTTTT.

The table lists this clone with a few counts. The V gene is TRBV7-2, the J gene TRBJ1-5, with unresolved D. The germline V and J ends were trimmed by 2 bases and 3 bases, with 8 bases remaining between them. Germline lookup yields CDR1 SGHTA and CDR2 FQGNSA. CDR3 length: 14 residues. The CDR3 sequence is CASSLSQVNQPQHF. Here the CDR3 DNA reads TGTGCCAGCAGCTTATCTCAGGTCAATCAGCCCCAGCATTTT.

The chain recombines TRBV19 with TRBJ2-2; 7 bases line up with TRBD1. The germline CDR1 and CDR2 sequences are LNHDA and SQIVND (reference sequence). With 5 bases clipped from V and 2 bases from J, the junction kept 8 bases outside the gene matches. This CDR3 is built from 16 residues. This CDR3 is CASSVSGTANTGELFF. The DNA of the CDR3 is TGTGCCAGTAGTGTCTCCGGGACAGCCAACACCGGGGAGCTGTTTTTT.

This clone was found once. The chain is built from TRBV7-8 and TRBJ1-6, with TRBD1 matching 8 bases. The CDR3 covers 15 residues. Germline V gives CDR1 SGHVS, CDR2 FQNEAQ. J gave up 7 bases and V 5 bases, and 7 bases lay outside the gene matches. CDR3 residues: CASSADRVGNSPLHF. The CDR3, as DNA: TGTGCCAGCAGCGCGGACAGGGTCGGAAATTCACCCCTCCACTTT.

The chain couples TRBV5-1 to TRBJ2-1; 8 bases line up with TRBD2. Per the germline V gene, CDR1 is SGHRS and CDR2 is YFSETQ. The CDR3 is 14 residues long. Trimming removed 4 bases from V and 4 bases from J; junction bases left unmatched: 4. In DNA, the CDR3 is TGCGCCAGCAGCAATAGCGGGACTTACAATGAGCAGTTCTTC. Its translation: CASSNSGTYNEQFF.

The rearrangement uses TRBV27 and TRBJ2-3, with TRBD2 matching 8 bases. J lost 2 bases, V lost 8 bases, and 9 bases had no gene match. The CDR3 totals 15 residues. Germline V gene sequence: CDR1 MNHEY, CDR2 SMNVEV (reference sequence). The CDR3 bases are TGTGCCAGCTCGGAAGCGGGGGTTTCCACAGATACGCAGTATTTT. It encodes CASSEAGVSTDTQYF.

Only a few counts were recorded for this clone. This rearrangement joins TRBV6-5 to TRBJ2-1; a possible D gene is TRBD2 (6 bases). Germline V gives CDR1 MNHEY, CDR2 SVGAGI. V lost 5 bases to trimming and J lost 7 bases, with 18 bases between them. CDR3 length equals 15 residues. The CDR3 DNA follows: TGTGCCAGCAGTCGACGGGGCGGGGTCCCAAATGAGCAGTTCTTC. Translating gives CASSRRGGVPNEQFF.

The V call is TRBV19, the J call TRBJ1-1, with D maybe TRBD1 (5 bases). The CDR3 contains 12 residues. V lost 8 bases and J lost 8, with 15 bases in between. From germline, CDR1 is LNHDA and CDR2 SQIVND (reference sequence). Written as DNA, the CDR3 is TGTGCCAGTGGCAGGGAAAACCTAGAAGCTTTCTTT. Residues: CASGRENLEAFF.

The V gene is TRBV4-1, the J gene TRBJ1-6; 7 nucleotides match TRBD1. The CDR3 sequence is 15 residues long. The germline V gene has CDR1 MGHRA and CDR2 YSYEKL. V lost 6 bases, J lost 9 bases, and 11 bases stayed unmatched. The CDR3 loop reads CASRQSRGYGSPLHF. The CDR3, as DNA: TGCGCCAGCAGACAATCCAGGGGGTATGGTTCACCCCTCCACTTT.

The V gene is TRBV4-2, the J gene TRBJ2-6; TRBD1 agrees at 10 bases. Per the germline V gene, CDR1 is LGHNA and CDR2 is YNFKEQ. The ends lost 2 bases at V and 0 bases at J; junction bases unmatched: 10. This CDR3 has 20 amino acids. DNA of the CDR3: TGTGCCAGCAGCCAACTCCCCCCGGGACAGGGGAGCTCTGGGGCCAACGTCCTGACTTTC. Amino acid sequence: CASSQLPPGQGSSGANVLTF.

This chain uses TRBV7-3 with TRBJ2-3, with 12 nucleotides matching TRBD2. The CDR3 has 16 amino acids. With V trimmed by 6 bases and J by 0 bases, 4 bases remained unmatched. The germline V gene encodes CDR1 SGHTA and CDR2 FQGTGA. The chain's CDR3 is CASSSGLAGSTDTQYF. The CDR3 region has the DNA TGTGCCAGCAGTTCGGGACTAGCGGGCAGCACAGATACGCAGTATTTT. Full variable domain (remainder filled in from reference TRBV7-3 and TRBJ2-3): GAGVSQTPSNKVTEKGKYVELRCDPISGHTALYWYRQSLGQGPEFLIYFQGTGAADDSGLPNDRFFAVRPEGSVSTLKIQRTERGDSAVYLCASSSGLAGSTDTQYFGPGTRLTVL.

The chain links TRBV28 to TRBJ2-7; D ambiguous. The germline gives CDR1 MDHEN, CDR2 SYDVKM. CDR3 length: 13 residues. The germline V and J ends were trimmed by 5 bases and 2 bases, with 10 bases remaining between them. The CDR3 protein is CASSQDDTYEQYF. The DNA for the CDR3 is TGTGCCAGCAGTCAGGATGACACCTACGAGCAGTACTTC. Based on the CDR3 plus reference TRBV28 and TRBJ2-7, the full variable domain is DVKVTQSSRYLVKRTGEKVFLECVQDMDHENMFWYRQDPGLGLRLIYFSYDVKMKEKGDIPEGYSVSREKKERFSLILESASTNQTSMYLCASSQDDTYEQYFGPGTRLTVT.

The CDR3 spells CASSIPPADTQYF. The CDR3, as DNA: TGTGCCAGCAGCATCCCCCCAGCAGATACGCAGTATTTT. The chain couples TRBV9 to TRBJ2-3; D gene ambiguous. Trimming left V 4 bases short and J 4 bases short, with 10 bases between. From germline, CDR1 is SGDLS and CDR2 YYNGEE. This CDR3 has 13 amino acids.

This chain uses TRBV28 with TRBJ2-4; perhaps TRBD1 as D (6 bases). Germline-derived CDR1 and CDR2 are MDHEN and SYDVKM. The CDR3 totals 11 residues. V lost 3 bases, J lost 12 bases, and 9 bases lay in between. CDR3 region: CASSFTGNQYF. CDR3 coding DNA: TGTGCCAGCAGTTTTACAGGGAATCAGTACTTC. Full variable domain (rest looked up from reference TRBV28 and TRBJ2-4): DVKVTQSSRYLVKRTGEKVFLECVQDMDHENMFWYRQDPGLGLRLIYFSYDVKMKEKGDIPEGYSVSREKKERFSLILESASTNQTSMYLCASSFTGNQYFGAGTRLSVL.